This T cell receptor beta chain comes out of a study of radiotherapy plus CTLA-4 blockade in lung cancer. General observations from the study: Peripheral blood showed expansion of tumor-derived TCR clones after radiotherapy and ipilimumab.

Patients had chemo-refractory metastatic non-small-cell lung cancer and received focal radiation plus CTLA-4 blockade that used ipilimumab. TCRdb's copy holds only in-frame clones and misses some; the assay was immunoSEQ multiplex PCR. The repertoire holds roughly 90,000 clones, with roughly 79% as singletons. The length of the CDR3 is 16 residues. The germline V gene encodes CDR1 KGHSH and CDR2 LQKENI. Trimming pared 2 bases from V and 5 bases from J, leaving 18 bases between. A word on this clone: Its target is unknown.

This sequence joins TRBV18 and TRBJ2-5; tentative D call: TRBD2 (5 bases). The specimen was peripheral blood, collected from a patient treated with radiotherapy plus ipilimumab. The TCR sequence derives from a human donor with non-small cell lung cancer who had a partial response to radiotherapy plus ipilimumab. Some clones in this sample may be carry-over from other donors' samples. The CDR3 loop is CASSPAARRSPETQYF. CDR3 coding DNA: TGTGCCAGCTCACCAGCTGCCCGGAGGTCCCCGGAGACCCAGTACTTC.